The text below deals with one T cell receptor (beta chain). The data originate from a study of blood T cell dynamics during melanoma immunotherapy. Sequencing was performed with immunoSEQ multiplex PCR; in TCRdb, only in-frame clones are kept and a portion is missing. The data contain about 6,000 clones, about 80% of them singletons. Time point indicated: week 3, after first cycle of checkpoint inhibitor. One draw preceded checkpoint blockade; another followed its first cycle at week 3. This CDR3 has 16 amino acids. V lost 1 base to trimming and J lost 8 bases, with 19 bases between them. Germline V gene lookup returns CDR1 SGDLS and CDR2 YYNGEE.

Sequenced material: blood, taken from a patient treated with checkpoint blockade. The rearrangement links TRBV9 to TRBJ2-1; D is perhaps TRBD1 or TRBD2 (6 bases each). The clonotype originates from a human donor with melanoma. CDR3 sequence reads: CASSVLGGGLGDEQFF. CDR3 DNA: TGTGCCAGCAGCGTACTAGGTGGGGGGCTGGGGGATGAGCAGTTCTTC.